What follows are 11 T cell receptor beta chains derived from one specimen sequenced in a study of cytomegalovirus exposure and HLA in healthy donors. Only in-frame clones appear in the TCRdb table, and some are missing; sequencing was by immunoSEQ multiplex PCR. The table shows about 130,000 clones, with 85% to 90% occurring only once. The sequenced material came from PBMCs. These receptors all stem from a woman aged 18-35 years in good health and CMV-seropositive.

This chain uses TRBV30 with TRBJ1-3, with 10 nucleotides matching TRBD1. The CDR3 runs 14 residues. Germline trimming cut 0 bases from V and 9 bases from J; bases unmatched to any gene: 5. CDR1 and CDR2 (germline): GTSNPN, SVGIG (reference sequence). In DNA form, the CDR3 reads TGTGCCTGGAGTGTGACAGGGGGCTTCGGCACCATATATTTT. It specifies CAWSVTGGFGTIYF.

This chain uses TRBV7-2 with TRBJ1-2, with 8 bases identical to TRBD1. The germline gives CDR1 SGHTA, CDR2 FQGNSA. V dropped 5 bases and J dropped 4; count of bases not matched to a gene: 6. This CDR3 region has 14 residues. The CDR3 DNA reads as TGTGCCAGCAGCCCAGACAGGGGAATCTATGGCTACACCTTC. Protein sequence: CASSPDRGIYGYTF.

This clone was seen more than once but under ten times. This CDR3 reads CASSLGQVYEQYF. In DNA, the CDR3 is TGTGCCAGCAGTCTGGGACAGGTCTACGAGCAGTACTTC. The V and J genes are TRBV2 and TRBJ2-7; TRBD1 matches 8 bases. Germline V gives CDR1 SNHLY, CDR2 FYNNEI. V lost 5 bases to trimming and J lost 3 bases; unmatched junction nucleotides: 3. The CDR3 runs to 13 residues.

The genes are TRBV27 and TRBJ2-1; 8 bases align to TRBD1. After removal of 4 bases from V and 4 bases from J, the junction contained 9 bases not matched to a gene. This CDR3 spans 16 amino acids. Germline V gene sequence: CDR1 MNHEY, CDR2 SMNVEV (reference sequence). In DNA form, the CDR3 reads TGTGCCAGCAGTTCCGAGGACAGGGAAACATACAATGAGCAGTTCTTC. This sequence encodes CASSSEDRETYNEQFF.

The chain joins TRBV5-4 to TRBJ1-1, with a tentative D call TRBD1 (5 bases). V was shortened by 4 bases and J by 5 bases, with 24 bases between the two germline ends. Germline-derived CDR1 and CDR2 are SGHNT and YYREEE (reference sequence). The CDR3 totals 17 residues. In nucleotides, the CDR3 is TGTGCCAGCAGCCTCAAAACGGGGGAGCTAAGGATGACTGAAGCTTTCTTT. Translated: CASSLKTGELRMTEAFF.

The chain is built from TRBV19 and TRBJ1-4, with D perhaps TRBD1 (5 bases). V was clipped by 0 bases and J by 8 bases, with 16 bases between them. Germline V gene data show CDR1 as LNHDA and CDR2 as SQIVND (reference sequence). The CDR3 covers 16 residues. CDR3 coding DNA: TGTGCCAGTAGTATAGATGGGGGGACGGCCGGCGAAAAACTGTTTTTT. The encoded protein is CASSIDGGTAGEKLFF.

The chain joins TRBV7-2 to TRBJ1-5; D not resolved. Trimming pared 1 base from V and 3 bases from J, leaving 7 bases between. CDR3 length: 14 amino acids. The V gene's germline CDR1 is SGHTA and CDR2 FQGNSA. CDR3 nucleotide sequence: TGTGCCAGCAGCTTAGTCCGGGACAATCAGCCCCAGCATTTT. This encodes CASSLVRDNQPQHF.

The chain links TRBV19 to TRBJ1-2; the D gene is possibly TRBD1 (5 bases). This CDR3 has 12 residues. The V gene lost 7 bases and the J gene lost 4 bases, with 10 bases spanning the gap. In germline, CDR1 is LNHDA, CDR2 SQIVND (reference sequence). CDR3 sequence: CASKAGPYGYTF. CDR3 DNA: TGTGCCAGTAAGGCGGGGCCCTATGGCTACACCTTC. The full variable domain, in which reference TRBV19 and TRBJ1-2 provide the parts outside the CDR3, is DGGITQSPKYLFRKEGQNVTLSCEQNLNHDAMYWYRQDPGQGLRLIYYSQIVNDFQKGDIAEGYSVSREKKESFPLTVTSAQKNPTAFYLCASKAGPYGYTFGSGTRLTVV.

This chain joins TRBV7-6 and TRBJ1-2; TRBD1 might be the D (6 bases). V lost 1 base to trimming and J lost 4 bases, with 16 bases between them. CDR1 is SGHVS, CDR2 FNYEAQ, per germline. CDR3 length: 16 residues. The CDR3 DNA is TGTGCCAGCAGCTTAGTTGCACCAGGGGATATCTATGGCTACACCTTC. Protein product: CASSLVAPGDIYGYTF.

The chain uses TRBV28 and TRBJ2-5; 15 positions match TRBD2. Germline-derived CDR1 and CDR2 are MDHEN and SYDVKM. V lost 3 bases and J lost 1; bases outside the gene matches: 6. The CDR3 totals 18 residues. CDR3 residues: CASSFKGLAGGGQETQYF. CDR3 nucleotide sequence: TGTGCCAGCAGTTTTAAGGGACTAGCGGGGGGAGGCCAAGAGACCCAGTACTTC.

The chain carries TRBV10-3 and TRBJ2-3, with D unclear. CDR3 length: 11 residues. The V end lost 11 bases, the J end lost 5 bases, and 11 bases lay between the germline ends. CDR1 and CDR2 (germline): ENHRY, SYGVKD. The CDR3 here is CAVEAQDTQYF. As DNA, the CDR3 is TGTGCCGTAGAAGCCCAAGATACGCAGTATTTT.